These 16 T cell receptor beta chains originate from one sample sequenced in a study of T cell repertoires in cytomegalovirus infection. What these receptors recognize is not known. TCRdb independently ran MiXCR on the reads; one entry per CDR3 protein. The table records a few hundred thousand distinct CDR3 sequences, under 45% of them present only once. The sequences come from cultured PBMCs, collected from culture after CMV antigen stimulation. The receptors derive from a human donor in good health (CMV status not recorded). Some clones in this sample may be carry-over from other donors' samples.

The chain uses TRBV29-1 and TRBJ2-3; TRBD1 matches 7 bases. Germline V gene sequence: CDR1 SQVTM, CDR2 ANQGSEA. V lost 6 bases and J lost 2; bases outside the gene matches: 8. The CDR3 runs 14 residues. The CDR3 coding sequence is TGCAGCGTCGACGAGGGGGCGGTCACAGATACGCAGTATTTT. Translation: CSVDEGAVTDTQYF.

CDR3 sequence reads: CSAPAGPAGRTDTQYF. CDR3 sequence (DNA): TGCAGTGCACCGGCGGGGCCAGCGGGACGGACAGATACGCAGTATTTT. V and J are TRBV20-1 and TRBJ2-3; 7 bases map to TRBD2. The CDR3 length is 16 residues. Germline V gives CDR1 DFQATT, CDR2 SNEGSKA (reference sequence). V trimming: 6 bases; J trimming: 3 bases; junction bases outside the gene matches: 15.

This clonotype has just a few counts. The chain is built from TRBV4-3 and TRBJ2-4; 7 bases align to TRBD1. The junction had 7 bases not matched to a gene; V was cut back by 4 bases and J by 4 bases. Germline loops: CDR1 LGHNA, CDR2 YSLEER. The CDR3 has 15 residues. CDR3 loop: CASSPHTGDKNIQYF. DNA of the CDR3: TGCGCCAGCAGCCCACATACAGGGGATAAAAACATTCAGTACTTC.

The chain joins TRBV20-1 to TRBJ2-7, with D perhaps matching TRBD1 or TRBD2 (7 bases each). Germline V gene data show CDR1 as DFQATT and CDR2 as SNEGSKA (reference sequence). The CDR3 has 15 amino acids. Deletions cut 6 bases from V and 2 bases from J, with 20 bases between. The CDR3: CSASRGDRGTYEQYF. The CDR3 coding sequence is TGCAGTGCCAGTCGGGGGGACAGAGGAACCTACGAGCAGTACTTC.

The V and J genes are TRBV20-1 and TRBJ2-3, with 9 nucleotides matching TRBD2. Germline CDR1 reads DFQATT; CDR2 reads SNEGSKA (reference sequence). The CDR3 consists of 14 residues. V dropped 6 bases and J dropped 4; count of bases not matched to a gene: 8. The CDR3 sequence: CSALAGGSADTQYF. The CDR3 DNA reads TGCAGTGCCCTGGCGGGGGGGTCCGCAGATACGCAGTATTTT.

Only a few counts were recorded for this clonotype. The chain has TRBV7-2 and TRBJ2-2; possibly TRBD1 for D (6 bases). Germline CDR1 and CDR2: SGHTA and FQGNSA. The CDR3 runs 14 residues. Deletions cut 1 base from V and 16 bases from J, with 19 bases between. Written as DNA, the CDR3 is TGTGCCAGCAGCTTAGGCAGGGGCACCTTAAAAGAGTTTTTT. Translated: CASSLGRGTLKEFF.

This clonotype was recorded a few times. The DNA for the CDR3 is TGTGCCATCCAGGACGGAAATCAGCCCCAGCATTTT. Its translation is CAIQDGNQPQHF. The rearrangement joins TRBV6-1 to TRBJ1-5; D unclear. This CDR3 comprises 12 residues. Germline assignment: CDR1 MNHNS and CDR2 SASEGT. Trimming took off 10 bases at V and 4 bases at J, with 11 bases between the two ends.

This clonotype was seen a single time. This chain links TRBV28 with TRBJ2-7; D might be TRBD1 (7 bases). Trimming removed 6 bases at V and 1 base at J, with 22 bases between. The CDR3 totals 17 residues. Germline CDR1 and CDR2: MDHEN and SYDVKM. This chain's CDR3 is CASRSYARQGGSYEQYF. The CDR3 nucleotides read TGTGCCAGCAGGTCTTACGCCAGACAGGGAGGATCCTACGAGCAGTACTTC.

This chain connects TRBV6-8 to TRBJ1-1, with D maybe TRBD1 (6 bases). Trimming pared 3 bases from V and 0 bases from J, leaving 20 bases between. The length of the CDR3 is 18 residues. Looked up from germline, CDR1 is MNHGY and CDR2 is SAAAGT. The CDR3 sequence is CASSYLMAGDRLNTEAFF. CDR3 bases: TGTGCCAGCAGTTATCTGATGGCAGGGGACCGCCTGAACACTGAAGCTTTCTTT.

This clonotype was recorded a few times. The chain recombines TRBV4-1 with TRBJ2-5; the D is unclear. From germline, CDR1 is MGHRA and CDR2 YSYEKL. This CDR3 contains 15 residues. The ends were cut back, 4 bases at V and 1 base at J, with 13 bases in the middle. CDR3 nucleotides: TGCGCCAGCAGCCCAAGTTTATGGGGCCAAGAGACCCAGTACTTC. This sequence encodes CASSPSLWGQETQYF.

The chain links TRBV7-6 to TRBJ2-3; no definite D call. The CDR3 is made up of 14 amino acids. Trimming cost V 1 base and J 3 bases, with 8 bases left between them. CDR1 SGHVS and CDR2 FNYEAQ come from the germline V gene. As DNA, the CDR3 is TGTGCCAGCAGCTTAGTCGAGGTTACAGATACGCAGTATTTT. Amino acids: CASSLVEVTDTQYF.

The sample holds one count of this clonotype. V usage is TRBV12-5 and J usage is TRBJ2-1; D possibly corresponds to TRBD2 (5 bases). Germline V gene lookup returns CDR1 LGHNT and CDR2 FRNRAP. The CDR3 spans 16 residues. V shed 6 bases and J shed 8 bases, with 23 bases lying between them. CDR3 bases: TGTGCTAGTGGCCTACGTATCGGAGGCCCAAATTATGAGCAGTTCTTC. The encoded protein is CASGLRIGGPNYEQFF.

The chain employs TRBV18 and TRBJ1-1; 8 positions match TRBD1. The CDR3 loop spans 13 amino acids. Germline values: CDR1 KGHSH, CDR2 LQKENI. J was trimmed by 6 bases and V by 6 bases; bases with no gene match: 6. CDR3 DNA: TGTGCCAGCTCCCGCGACAGGGGTGCTGAAGCTTTCTTT. Its protein product is CASSRDRGAEAFF.

This clonotype has just a few counts. The rearrangement links TRBV4-3 to TRBJ1-6, with D hard to call. The V and J ends lost 3 bases and 7 bases respectively, with 7 bases between them. The CDR3 length is 13 residues. The germline V gene encodes CDR1 LGHNA and CDR2 YSLEER. The CDR3 nucleotides are TGCGCCAGCAGCCAGAAAGAGAATTCACCCCTCCACTTT. It specifies CASSQKENSPLHF.

CDR3 region: CSARDRGERYEQYF. In nucleotides, the CDR3 is TGCAGTGCTAGAGATCGGGGGGAGCGCTACGAGCAGTACTTC. The rearrangement uses TRBV20-1 and TRBJ2-7, with 7 positions matching TRBD2. The CDR3 totals 14 residues. The germline gives CDR1 DFQATT, CDR2 SNEGSKA (reference sequence). After removal of 0 bases from V and 3 bases from J, the junction contained 5 bases not matched to a gene.

The chain is built from TRBV7-2 and TRBJ1-6, with 7 bases matching TRBD1. Germline V gene lookup returns CDR1 SGHTA and CDR2 FQGNSA. The length of the CDR3 is 16 residues. The ends lost 1 base at V and 9 bases at J; junction bases unmatched: 9. CDR3 in DNA: TGTGCCAGCAGCTTAGGACGAACAGGGGTAGGTTCACCCCTCCACTTT. Translation gives CASSLGRTGVGSPLHF.